Shown below are 27 T cell receptor beta chains from a single sample sequenced in a study of regulatory T cells in long-lasting Graves disease. Library construction for TCR beta used iRepertoire HTBI primers and Arm-PCR of CDR3 regions. TCRdb processed the multiplex PCR reads anew with MiXCR; each CDR3 protein has one entry. This sample has some 410,000 distinct CDR3 sequences, with about 16% found just once. Time point specified: newly diagnosed GD, antithyroid drugs for less than 3 months. The TCR library was made from RNA extracted from PBMCs. This sample was also put to use in a study of T cells in Graves' hyperthyroidism and ophthalmopathy.

The sequenced sample was peripheral blood mononuclear cells (PBMCs), obtained at new diagnosis, from a patient treated with antithyroid drugs. Receptor source: a woman in her 30s with Graves disease.

The sample holds many counts of this clonotype. The rearrangement uses TRBV30 and TRBJ1-1, with D perhaps TRBD1 (5 bases). The CDR3 consists of 11 residues. Germline V gene lookup returns CDR1 GTSNPN and CDR2 SVGIG (reference sequence). V lost 3 bases, J lost 11 bases, and 13 bases lay in between. CDR3 nucleotide sequence: TGTGCCTGGAGAGAGGTAGGGGTGGCTTTCTTT. Translation gives CAWREVGVAFF. Full variable domain (missing parts from reference TRBV30 and TRBJ1-1): SQTIHQWPATLVQPVGSPLSLECTVEGTSNPNLYWYRQAAGRGLQLLFYSVGIGQISSEVPQNLSASRPQDRQFILSSKKLLLSDSGFYLCAWREVGVAFFGQGTRLTVV.

Ten or more counts support this clonotype. This chain links TRBV18 with TRBJ1-3; no clear D gene. Germline V lookup: CDR1 KGHSH, CDR2 LQKENI. The CDR3 runs 14 residues. Trimming took 6 bases from V and 0 from J, leaving 9 bases between them. This chain's CDR3 is CASSPSYSGNTIYF. The CDR3 region has the DNA TGTGCCAGCTCTCCCTCTTACTCTGGAAACACCATATATTTT.

This clonotype was found many times. This chain joins TRBV27 and TRBJ2-1; 8 bases line up with TRBD2. CDR1 is MNHEY, CDR2 SMNVEV, per germline (reference sequence). This CDR3 is built from 15 residues. Trimming took 3 bases from V and 4 from J; bases not matched to a gene: 5. The DNA for the CDR3 is TGTGCCAGCAGTTTCCGGACTAGCCCATACAATGAGCAGTTCTTC. Protein: CASSFRTSPYNEQFF.

This clonotype has just a few counts. The genes are TRBV6-2 or TRBV6-3 and TRBJ1-1; no firm D call. Germline CDR1 reads MNHEY; CDR2 reads SVGEGT. The CDR3 contains 11 residues. With 7 bases removed from V and 9 bases from J, the gap between germline ends came to 12 bases. CDR3 protein: CASTLSLQAFF. DNA for the CDR3: TGTGCCAGCACCCTCTCCTTGCAAGCTTTCTTT.

The sample holds one count of this clonotype. This may arise from a read error, as a much more abundant clone is one base away. V gene TRBV3-1 combines with J gene TRBJ2-7; perhaps TRBD1 as D (5 bases). This CDR3 has 16 residues. Germline CDR1 reads LGHDT; CDR2 reads YNNKEL (reference sequence). The ends were cut back, 1 base at V and 2 bases at J, with 15 bases in the middle. The CDR3 DNA sequence: TGTGCCAGCAGCCAAGGGACATTTAGCTCGACCTACGAGCAGTACTTC. Translated, it gives CASSQGTFSSTYEQYF.

Many counts were recorded for this clonotype. The rearrangement joins TRBV10-3 to TRBJ2-5; no clear D gene. V shed 3 bases and J shed 4 bases, with 9 bases lying between them. CDR3 length: 13 amino acids. Germline values: CDR1 ENHRY, CDR2 SYGVKD. CDR3 region: CAISDKQLETQYF. The CDR3 region has the DNA TGTGCCATCAGTGATAAGCAGTTAGAGACCCAGTACTTC.

This clonotype was picked up many times. The J gene is TRBJ1-2, the V gene TRBV29-1; D may be TRBD1 (6 bases). The CDR3 length is 15 residues. CDR1 and CDR2 (germline): SQVTM, ANQGSEA. V was shortened by 0 bases and J by 4 bases, with 15 bases between the two germline ends. The DNA for the CDR3 is TGCAGCGTTGAAGACAACACAGGGATCGGCTATGGCTACACCTTC. Translated, it gives CSVEDNTGIGYGYTF.

This clonotype was seen at least ten times. This rearrangement joins TRBV14 to TRBJ2-7; no definite D call. The CDR3 extends over 13 amino acids. V shed 0 bases and J shed 0 bases, with 3 bases lying between them. The germline CDR1 and CDR2 sequences are SGHDN and FVKESK. The CDR3 loop reads CASSQDDSYEQYF. Here the CDR3 DNA reads TGTGCCAGCAGCCAAGATGACTCCTACGAGCAGTACTTC.

The sample holds many counts of this clonotype. V usage is TRBV6-5 and J usage is TRBJ2-7; TRBD2 matches 9 bases. Losses at the gene ends were 3 bases for V and 0 bases for J; bases not matched to a gene: 3. The CDR3 spans 15 residues. Germline values: CDR1 MNHEY, CDR2 SVGAGI. In DNA form, the CDR3 reads TGTGCCAGCAGTTATATAGCGGGAGACTCCTACGAGCAGTACTTC. It specifies CASSYIAGDSYEQYF.

The chain has TRBV6-1 and TRBJ1-1, with TRBD1 matching over 7 bases. Unmatched junction bases numbered 10, after V lost 5 bases and J lost 4 bases. Germline CDR1 reads MNHNS; CDR2 reads SASEGT. This CDR3 has 15 amino acids. The CDR3 region has the DNA TGTGCCAGCAGTCAAAGACAGGGTACTCCCACTGAAGCTTTCTTT. Protein product: CASSQRQGTPTEAFF.

This clonotype has a count of ten or more. This chain joins TRBV20-1 and TRBJ2-7; D may be TRBD1 or TRBD2 (5 bases each). The CDR3 is 15 residues long. V was trimmed by 5 bases and J by 0 bases, leaving 17 bases between them. From germline, CDR1 is DFQATT and CDR2 SNEGSKA (reference sequence). The CDR3 nucleotides read TGCAGTGCTCTCCGGGACCCATCGAGCTCCTACGAGCAGTACTTC. It yields the protein CSALRDPSSSYEQYF.

This clonotype showed up many times. The chain couples TRBV24-1 to TRBJ2-5; D might be TRBD2 (5 bases). CDR3 length: 12 amino acids. Trimming stripped 9 bases from V and 4 bases from J, with 11 bases between. The germline gives CDR1 KGHDR, CDR2 SFDVKD. CDR3 DNA sequence: TGTGCCACCCGGGGTGCAACAGAGACCCAGTACTTC. It translates to CATRGATETQYF.

This clonotype was observed a few times. The gene calls are TRBV20-1 and TRBJ1-6, with D unclear. Germline V CDR1 and CDR2: DFQATT, SNEGSKA (reference sequence). V shed 1 base and J shed 5 bases, with 12 bases lying between them. The CDR3 length is 15 residues. The CDR3 region is CSARVPGRDNSPLHF. Here the CDR3 DNA reads TGCAGTGCTAGAGTCCCCGGGAGAGATAATTCACCCCTCCACTTT.

The V call is TRBV20-1, the J call TRBJ2-7, with TRBD1 identical over 10 bases. There are 15 residues in the CDR3. Germline lookup yields CDR1 DFQATT and CDR2 SNEGSKA (reference sequence). After removal of 1 base from V and 7 bases from J, the junction contained 10 bases not matched to a gene. The CDR3 DNA sequence: TGCAGTGCTAGAGCCCGGGACAGGGGTTACAATGAGCAGTACTTC. Translated: CSARARDRGYNEQYF.

This clonotype was observed many times. This chain connects TRBV18 to TRBJ2-6; D might be TRBD2 (5 bases). Germline loops: CDR1 KGHSH, CDR2 LQKENI. The CDR3 consists of 15 residues. Deletions cut 6 bases from V and 0 bases from J, with 9 bases between. The CDR3, as DNA: TGTGCCAGCTCCCGGGATCGCTCTGGGGCCAACGTCCTGACTTTC. Translated, it gives CASSRDRSGANVLTF.

This clonotype has a count of ten or more. The rearrangement joins TRBV18 to TRBJ1-2; D is uncertain. Between the trimmed V and J ends, which lost 3 bases and 7 bases, there was a span of 12 bases. The CDR3 consists of 13 residues. CDR1 and CDR2 from the germline V gene are KGHSH and LQKENI. The chain's CDR3 is CASSPGGRGGYTF. DNA of the CDR3: TGTGCCAGCTCACCGGGAGGGCGCGGTGGCTACACCTTC.

This clonotype was seen at least ten times. V is TRBV6-5 and J is TRBJ1-2, with D perhaps TRBD1 (6 bases). Trimming pared 0 bases from V and 0 bases from J, leaving 20 bases between. Germline CDR1 reads MNHEY; CDR2 reads SVGAGI. The CDR3 loop spans 19 amino acids. Here the CDR3 reads CASSYSIMRGRLANYGYTF. CDR3 nucleotides: TGTGCCAGCAGTTACTCGATAATGCGGGGGCGACTTGCTAACTATGGCTACACCTTC.

This clonotype was observed a handful of times. The chain combines TRBV28 with TRBJ2-6; D might be TRBD1 (6 bases). Germline lookup yields CDR1 MDHEN and CDR2 SYDVKM. This CDR3 has 14 residues. V lost 5 bases and J lost 4, with 9 bases in between. The CDR3 DNA is TGTGCCAGCAGTATAGGGGGAGGGGCCAACGTCCTGACTTTC. This encodes CASSIGGGANVLTF.

This clonotype came up many times. V gene TRBV12-3 or TRBV12-4 combines with J gene TRBJ1-4, with 7 positions matching TRBD1. The CDR3 has 14 residues. The V gene end was trimmed by 7 bases and the J gene end by 10 bases; junction bases not matched to a gene: 12. CDR3 nucleotide sequence: TGTGCCAGCACCGAGGACAGGCGTCTTGGAAAACTGTTTTTT. It encodes CASTEDRRLGKLFF.

This clonotype was picked up one time. This chain joins TRBV7-2 and TRBJ1-5, with a possible D match to TRBD1 (5 bases). The germline V gene has CDR1 SGHTA and CDR2 FQGNSA. V was shortened by 8 bases and J by 5 bases, with 13 bases between the two germline ends. The CDR3 loop spans 13 amino acids. This CDR3 reads CASCADSDQPQHF. The CDR3 DNA follows: TGTGCCAGCTGCGCCGACAGTGATCAGCCCCAGCATTTT.

This clonotype occurred many times. The genes are TRBV28 and TRBJ1-2, with a tentative D call TRBD1 (6 bases). CDR1 MDHEN and CDR2 SYDVKM come from the germline V gene. With 5 bases removed from V and 2 bases from J, the gap between germline ends came to 15 bases. The CDR3 contains 15 residues. CDR3 amino acids: CASSRENRVNYGYTF. The DNA for the CDR3 is TGTGCCAGCAGTAGAGAAAACAGGGTCAACTATGGCTACACCTTC.

This clonotype appeared many times. This chain links TRBV12-3 or TRBV12-4 with TRBJ2-1; 8 bases align to TRBD1. J gave up 5 bases and V 6 bases, and 6 bases lay outside the gene matches. This CDR3 is built from 14 residues. The CDR3 bases are TGTGCCAGCAGGGGGGACAGGATACACAATGAGCAGTTCTTC. Amino acids: CASRGDRIHNEQFF.

V usage is TRBV7-9 and J usage is TRBJ1-2, with D tentatively TRBD1 (6 bases). Trimming took 5 bases from V and 4 from J, leaving 11 bases between them. CDR3 length: 13 residues. Germline V gives CDR1 SEHNR, CDR2 FQNEAQ (reference sequence). CDR3 nucleotides: TGTGCCAGCAGCCCCAAGGGGGGCTATGGCTACACCTTC. Amino acid sequence: CASSPKGGYGYTF.

This clonotype turned up a few times. This chain uses TRBV7-2 with TRBJ1-5, with TRBD1 identical over 9 bases. The V gene's germline CDR1 is SGHTA and CDR2 FQGNSA. The J segment lost 4 bases and the V segment lost 5 bases, leaving 6 bases of the junction unmatched. CDR3 length: 15 amino acids. CDR3 sequence (DNA): TGTGCCAGCAGCCAGGACAGGGGCATAAATCAGCCCCAGCATTTT. Protein product: CASSQDRGINQPQHF.

This clonotype has a handful of counts. CDR3 sequence (DNA): TGCAGTGCTAGGGAGGGACTAGCGGGGAACACCGGGGAGCTGTTTTTT. It specifies CSAREGLAGNTGELFF. The J gene is TRBJ2-2, the V gene TRBV20-1; 12 bases map to TRBD2. Germline V gene lookup returns CDR1 DFQATT and CDR2 SNEGSKA (reference sequence). Trimming at V came to 3 bases and at J to 1 base, leaving 3 bases not matched to a gene. There are 16 residues in the CDR3.

This clonotype was seen many times. The chain combines TRBV7-2 with TRBJ2-7; D may match TRBD1 or TRBD2 (6 bases each). The V end lost 2 bases, the J end lost 1 base, and 15 bases lay between the germline ends. Germline CDR1 is SGHTA and CDR2 is FQGNSA. CDR3 length equals 16 residues. In DNA form, the CDR3 reads TGTGCCAGCAGCTTATATGCCGGGGGCGGTTCCTACGAGCAGTACTTC. Translated, it gives CASSLYAGGGSYEQYF.

This clonotype was counted ten times or more. The rearrangement links TRBV2 to TRBJ1-2; D unclear. The CDR3 covers 10 residues. V lost 3 bases to trimming and J lost 13 bases, with 9 bases between them. Per germline, CDR1 SNHLY and CDR2 FYNNEI. CDR3 sequence (DNA): TGTGCCAGCAGTGACTTGGGGATCACCTTC. Residues: CASSDLGITF.